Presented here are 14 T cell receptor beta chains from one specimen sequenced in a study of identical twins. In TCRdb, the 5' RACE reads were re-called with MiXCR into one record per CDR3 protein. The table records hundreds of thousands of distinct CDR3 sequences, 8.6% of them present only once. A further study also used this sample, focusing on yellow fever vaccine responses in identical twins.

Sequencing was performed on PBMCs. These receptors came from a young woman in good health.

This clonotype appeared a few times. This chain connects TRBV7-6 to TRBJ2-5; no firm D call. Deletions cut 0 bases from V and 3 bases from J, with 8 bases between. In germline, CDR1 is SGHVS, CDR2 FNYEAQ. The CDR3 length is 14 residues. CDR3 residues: CASSLAPAEETQYF. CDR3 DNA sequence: TGTGCCAGCAGCTTAGCGCCGGCCGAAGAGACCCAGTACTTC.

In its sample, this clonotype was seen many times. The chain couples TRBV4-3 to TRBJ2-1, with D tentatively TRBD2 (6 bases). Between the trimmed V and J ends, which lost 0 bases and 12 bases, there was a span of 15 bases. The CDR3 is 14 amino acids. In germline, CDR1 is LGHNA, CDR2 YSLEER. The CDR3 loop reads CASSQEPTSPRQFF. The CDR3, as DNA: TGCGCCAGCAGCCAAGAGCCCACTAGCCCTCGGCAGTTCTTC.

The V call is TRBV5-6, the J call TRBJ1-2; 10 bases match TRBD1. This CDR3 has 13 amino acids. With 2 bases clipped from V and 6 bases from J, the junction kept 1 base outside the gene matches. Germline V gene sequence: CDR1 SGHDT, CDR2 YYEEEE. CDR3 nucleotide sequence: TGTGCCAGCAGCTTCGGGACAGGGGATGGCTACACCTTC. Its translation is CASSFGTGDGYTF.

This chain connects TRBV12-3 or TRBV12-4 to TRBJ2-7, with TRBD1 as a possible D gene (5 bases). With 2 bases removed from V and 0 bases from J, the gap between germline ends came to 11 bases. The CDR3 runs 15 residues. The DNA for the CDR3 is TGTGCCAGCAGTTTATTCCGCAGGGCCTCCTACGAGCAGTACTTC. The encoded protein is CASSLFRRASYEQYF.

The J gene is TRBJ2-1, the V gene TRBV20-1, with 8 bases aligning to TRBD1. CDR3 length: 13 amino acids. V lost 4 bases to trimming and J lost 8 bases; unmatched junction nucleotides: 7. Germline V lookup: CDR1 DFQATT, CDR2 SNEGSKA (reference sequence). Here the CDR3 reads CSATWTGWDEQFF. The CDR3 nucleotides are TGCAGTGCTACCTGGACAGGGTGGGATGAGCAGTTCTTC.

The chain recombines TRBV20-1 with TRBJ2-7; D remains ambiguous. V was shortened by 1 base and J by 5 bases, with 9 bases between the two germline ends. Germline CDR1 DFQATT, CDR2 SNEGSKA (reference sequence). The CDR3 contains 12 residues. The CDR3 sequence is CSARGGFNEQYF. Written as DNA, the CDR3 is TGCAGTGCTAGAGGTGGTTTCAACGAGCAGTACTTC.

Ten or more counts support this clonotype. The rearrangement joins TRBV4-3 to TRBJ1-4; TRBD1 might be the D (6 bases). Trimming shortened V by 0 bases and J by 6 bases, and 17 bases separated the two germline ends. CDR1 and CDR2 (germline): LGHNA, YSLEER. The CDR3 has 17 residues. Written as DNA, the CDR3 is TGCGCCAGCAGCCAAGATGCGACGGACAGCCGCTATGAAAAACTGTTTTTT. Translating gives CASSQDATDSRYEKLFF.

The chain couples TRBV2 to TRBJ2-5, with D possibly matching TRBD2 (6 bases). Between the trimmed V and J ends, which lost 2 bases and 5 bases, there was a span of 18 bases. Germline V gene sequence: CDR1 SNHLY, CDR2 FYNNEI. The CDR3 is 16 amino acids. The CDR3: CASSEFFVGGRETQYF. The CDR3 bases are TGTGCCAGCAGTGAATTTTTCGTCGGGGGACGGGAGACCCAGTACTTC. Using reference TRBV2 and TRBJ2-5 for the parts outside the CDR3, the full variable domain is EPEVTQTPSHQVTQMGQEVILRCVPISNHLYFYWYRQILGQKVEFLVSFYNNEISEKSEIFDDQFSVERPDGSNFTLKIRSTKLEDSAMYFCASSEFFVGGRETQYFGPGTRLLVL.

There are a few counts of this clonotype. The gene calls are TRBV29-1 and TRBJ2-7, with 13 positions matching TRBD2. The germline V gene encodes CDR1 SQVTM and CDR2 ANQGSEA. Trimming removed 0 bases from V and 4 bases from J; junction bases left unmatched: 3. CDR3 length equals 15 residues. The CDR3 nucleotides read TGCAGCGTTGAAGAAAGGACTAGCGGGAGTTACGAGCAGTACTTC. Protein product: CSVEERTSGSYEQYF.

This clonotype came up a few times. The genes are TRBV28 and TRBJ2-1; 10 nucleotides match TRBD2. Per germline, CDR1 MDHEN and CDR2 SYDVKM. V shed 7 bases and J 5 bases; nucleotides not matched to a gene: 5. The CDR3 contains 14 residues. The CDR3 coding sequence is TGTGCCAGCACCCCGGGACTAGCGAACAATGAGCAGTTCTTC. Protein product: CASTPGLANNEQFF.

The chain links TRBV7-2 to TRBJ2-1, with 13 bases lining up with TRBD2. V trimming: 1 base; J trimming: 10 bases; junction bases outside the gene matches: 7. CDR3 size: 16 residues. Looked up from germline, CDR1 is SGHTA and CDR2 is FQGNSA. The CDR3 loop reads CASSLELAGGSGEQFF. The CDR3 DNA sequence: TGTGCCAGCAGCTTAGAACTAGCGGGAGGGTCGGGGGAGCAGTTCTTC. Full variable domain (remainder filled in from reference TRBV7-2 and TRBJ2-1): GAGVSQSPSNKVTEKGKDVELRCDPISGHTALYWYRQSLGQGLEFLIYFQGNSAPDKSGLPSDRFSAERTGGSVSTLTIQRTQQEDSAVYLCASSLELAGGSGEQFFGPGTRLTVL.

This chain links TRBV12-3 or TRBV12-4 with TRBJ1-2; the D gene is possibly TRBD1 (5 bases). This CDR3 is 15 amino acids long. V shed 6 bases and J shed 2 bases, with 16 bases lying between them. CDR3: CASSTPWGVNYGYTF. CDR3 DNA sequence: TGTGCCAGCAGCACCCCGTGGGGCGTGAACTATGGCTACACCTTC.

The CDR3 protein is CSARRTETGELFF. The CDR3 DNA is TGCAGTGCTAGACGGACGGAGACCGGGGAGCTGTTTTTT. The V call is TRBV20-1, the J call TRBJ2-2; no reliable D call. This CDR3 contains 13 residues. V was pared by 2 bases and J by 5 bases, with 9 bases between. The germline V gene encodes CDR1 DFQATT and CDR2 SNEGSKA (reference sequence).

CDR3: CASSLSSTGDTQYF. The CDR3 region has the DNA TGCGCCAGCAGCTTGTCTAGCACAGGAGATACGCAGTATTTT. J is TRBJ2-3 and V is TRBV5-1; tentatively, D is TRBD1 or TRBD2 (5 bases each). Germline loops: CDR1 SGHRS, CDR2 YFSETQ. The CDR3 has 14 residues. V dropped 1 base and J dropped 5 bases, with 11 bases sitting between them.